Each of the 9 T cell receptor beta chains below was sequenced from the same sample in a study of T cell responses to AZD1222 COVID-19 vaccine. Repertoires were generated with immunoSEQ multiplex PCR, while TCRdb's copy carries only in-frame clones and drops some. This sample has some 99,000 clones, with more than 70% found just once. The sample here was peripheral blood, taken 28 days after the second AZD1222 dose. These receptors originate from an adult who received the AZD1222 COVID-19 vaccine.

V is TRBV23-1 and J is TRBJ1-1; possible D gene TRBD1, 5 bases. TRBV23-1 counts as an open reading frame of uncertain function. V was trimmed by 7 bases and J by 3 bases, leaving 18 bases between them. CDR3 length: 15 amino acids. CDR3 sequence reads: CASTALGRGHTEAFF. The CDR3 nucleotides read TGCGCCAGCACCGCGTTGGGGCGAGGTCACACTGAAGCTTTCTTT.

The V and J genes are TRBV18 and TRBJ2-7, with 10 bases that match TRBD1. Germline V gene lookup returns CDR1 KGHSH and CDR2 LQKENI. V was clipped by 4 bases and J by 4 bases; unmatched bases: 10. The CDR3 extends over 16 amino acids. The CDR3 sequence is CASSLTNRDRGYEQYF. In DNA, the CDR3 is TGTGCCAGCTCACTCACGAACCGGGACAGGGGTTACGAGCAGTACTTC.

The chain joins TRBV6-5 to TRBJ1-1; D gene ambiguous. The CDR3 loop spans 15 amino acids. CDR1 and CDR2 from the germline V gene are MNHEY and SVGAGI. V lost 8 bases, J lost 1 base, and 17 bases lay in between. The CDR3 bases are TGTGCCAGCCTGTTGGGCAAAGAGAAGAACACTGAAGCTTTCTTT. Its translation: CASLLGKEKNTEAFF.

The V call is TRBV19, the J call TRBJ1-2, with D unresolved. The CDR3 contains 14 residues. Looked up from germline, CDR1 is LNHDA and CDR2 is SQIVND (reference sequence). The V end was cut by 7 bases, the J end by 0 bases, with 12 bases between. The CDR3 reads CASTSAATNYGYTF. The CDR3 nucleotides read TGTGCCAGTACCTCGGCAGCGACTAACTATGGCTACACCTTC.

J is TRBJ2-7 and V is TRBV6-2 or TRBV6-3; 7 bases line up with TRBD1. The CDR3 consists of 16 residues. Germline-derived CDR1 and CDR2 are MNHEY and SVGEGT. V lost 0 bases, J lost 3 bases, and 8 bases stayed unmatched. DNA of the CDR3: TGTGCCAGCAGTTACTCGACTTTACAGGGGAGCTACGAGCAGTACTTC. The encoded protein is CASSYSTLQGSYEQYF.

About this clone itself: A read error may produce the germline difference seen at one junction end. In nucleotides, the CDR3 is TGTGCCAGCAGCCAAGGGGCGGTAAGCATAGATACGCAGTATTTT. Translation: CASSQGAVSIDTQYF. This chain connects TRBV4-2 to TRBJ2-3, with D hard to call. CDR3 length: 15 residues. Germline V gives CDR1 LGHNA, CDR2 YNFKEQ.

The rearrangement uses TRBV11-2 and TRBJ2-1; 10 bases agree with TRBD2. CDR3 length equals 15 residues. CDR1 and CDR2 from the germline V gene are SGHAT and FQNNGV. Losses at the gene ends were 5 bases for V and 0 bases for J; bases not matched to a gene: 1. CDR3: CASSRTSGSYNEQFF. The CDR3 DNA reads as TGTGCCAGCAGCCGGACTAGCGGCTCCTACAATGAGCAGTTCTTC.

The chain uses TRBV6-4 and TRBJ2-1, with 9 positions matching TRBD2. Germline V lookup: CDR1 MRHNA, CDR2 SNTAGT. The trim removed 4 bases at V and 8 bases at J, leaving 9 bases unmatched. There are 15 residues in the CDR3. The CDR3 DNA reads TGTGCCAGCAGTGGGTCACTAGCGGGTTCAGATGAGCAGTTCTTC. It translates to CASSGSLAGSDEQFF.

V usage is TRBV9 and J usage is TRBJ2-7, with 7 bases that match TRBD2. J lost 7 bases, V lost 5 bases, and 9 bases had no gene match. CDR1 SGDLS and CDR2 YYNGEE come from the germline V gene. There are 13 residues in the CDR3. The CDR3 DNA is TGTGCCAGCAGGGGACTACCTGGCTGGGAGCAGTACTTC. Protein product: CASRGLPGWEQYF.